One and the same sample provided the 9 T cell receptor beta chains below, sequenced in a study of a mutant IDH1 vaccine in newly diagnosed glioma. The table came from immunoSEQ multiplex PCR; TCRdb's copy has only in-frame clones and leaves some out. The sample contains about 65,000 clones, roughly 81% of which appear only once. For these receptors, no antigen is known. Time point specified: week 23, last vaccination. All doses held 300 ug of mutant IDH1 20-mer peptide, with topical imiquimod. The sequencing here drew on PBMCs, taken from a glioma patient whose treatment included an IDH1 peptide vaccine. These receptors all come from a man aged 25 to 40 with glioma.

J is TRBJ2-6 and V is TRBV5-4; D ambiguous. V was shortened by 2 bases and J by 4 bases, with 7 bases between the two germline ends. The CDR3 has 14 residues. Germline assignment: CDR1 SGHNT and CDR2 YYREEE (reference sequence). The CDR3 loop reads CASSLEAGANVLTF. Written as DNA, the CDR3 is TGTGCCAGCAGCTTAGAAGCCGGGGCCAACGTCCTGACTTTC.

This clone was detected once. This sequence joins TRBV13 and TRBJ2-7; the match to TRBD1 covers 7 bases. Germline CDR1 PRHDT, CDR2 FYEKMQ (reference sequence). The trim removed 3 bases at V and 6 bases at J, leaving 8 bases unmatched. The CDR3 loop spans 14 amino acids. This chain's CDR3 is CASSFSDRVSEQYF. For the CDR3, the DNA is TGTGCCAGCAGCTTCAGCGACAGGGTCTCCGAGCAGTACTTC.

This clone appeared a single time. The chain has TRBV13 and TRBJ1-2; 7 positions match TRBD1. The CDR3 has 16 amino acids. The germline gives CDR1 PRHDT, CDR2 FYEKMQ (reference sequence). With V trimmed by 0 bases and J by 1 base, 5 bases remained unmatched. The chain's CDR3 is CASSLGGDSFNYGYTF. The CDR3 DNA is TGTGCCAGCAGCTTAGGGGGGGACAGCTTTAACTATGGCTACACCTTC.

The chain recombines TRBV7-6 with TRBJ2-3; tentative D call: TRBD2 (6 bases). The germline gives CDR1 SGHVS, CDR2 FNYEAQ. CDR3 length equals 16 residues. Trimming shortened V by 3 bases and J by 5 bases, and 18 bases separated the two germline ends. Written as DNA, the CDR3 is TGTGCCAGCAGCTTCTCAGGGCAGGTGGGAGGAGATACGCAGTATTTT. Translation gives CASSFSGQVGGDTQYF. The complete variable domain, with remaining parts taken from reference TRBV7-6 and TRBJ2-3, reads GAGVSQSPRYKVTKRGQDVALRCDPISGHVSLYWYRQALGQGPEFLTYFNYEAQQDKSGLPNDRFSAERPEGSISTLTIQRTEQRDSAMYRCASSFSGQVGGDTQYFGPGTRLTVL.

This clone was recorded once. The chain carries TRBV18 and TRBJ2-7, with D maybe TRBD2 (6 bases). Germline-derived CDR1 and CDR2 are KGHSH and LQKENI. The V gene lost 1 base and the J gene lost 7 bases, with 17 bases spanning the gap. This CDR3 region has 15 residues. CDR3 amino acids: CASSPRAAMGGEQYF. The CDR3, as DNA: TGTGCCAGCTCACCACGGGCAGCGATGGGAGGAGAGCAGTACTTC.

The CDR3 is CASSYLGTNEKLFF. The CDR3 coding sequence is TGTGCCAGCAGTTATCTGGGGACTAATGAAAAACTGTTTTTT. The V call is TRBV6-5, the J call TRBJ1-4; the D is unclear. CDR1 and CDR2 (germline): MNHEY, SVGAGI. The CDR3 loop spans 14 amino acids. V lost 3 bases and J lost 2, with 7 bases in between.

CDR3 in DNA: TGTGCCAGCAGCCTCCAAAAAGGGGACCTCTATGGCTACACCTTC. This gives the protein CASSLQKGDLYGYTF. This sequence joins TRBV7-9 and TRBJ1-2; TRBD1 might be the D (5 bases). V lost 5 bases and J 4 bases, leaving 17 bases between the germline ends. The CDR3 sequence is 15 residues long. The germline V gene encodes CDR1 SEHNR and CDR2 FQNEAQ (reference sequence).

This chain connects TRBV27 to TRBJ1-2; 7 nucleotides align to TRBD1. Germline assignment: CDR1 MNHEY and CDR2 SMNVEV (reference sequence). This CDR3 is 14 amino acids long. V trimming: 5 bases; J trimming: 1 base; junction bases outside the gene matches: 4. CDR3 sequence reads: CASSPQGINYGYTF. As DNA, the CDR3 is TGTGCCAGCAGTCCACAGGGGATTAACTATGGCTACACCTTC.

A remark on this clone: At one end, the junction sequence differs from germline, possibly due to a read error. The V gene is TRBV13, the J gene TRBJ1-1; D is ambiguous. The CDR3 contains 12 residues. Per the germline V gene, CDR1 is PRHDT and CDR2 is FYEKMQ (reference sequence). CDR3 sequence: CASSYGNAEAFF. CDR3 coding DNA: TGTGCCAGCAGCTATGGGAACGCTGAAGCTTTCTTT.